This TCR beta chain was identified in a study of chemoradiotherapy in HPV16-positive cancers. Profiling relied on immunoSEQ multiplex PCR, and the TCRdb table lists in-frame clones only, not all of them. The sample shows over 15,000 clones, more than 80% of them seen only once. As concerns this clone: The antigen is not known.

The CDR3 consists of 16 residues. V was cut by 5 bases and J by 3 bases, with 20 bases left in between. Germline assignment: CDR1 SEHNR and CDR2 FQNEAQ (reference sequence). General observations from the study: Candidate HPV-specific clones and E7-related TCR motifs grew in tumor during treatment.

The specimen comprised blood, sampled from a patient who underwent chemoradiotherapy. The clonotype comes from a human donor with HPV-associated anogenital cancer. The chain carries TRBV7-9 and TRBJ2-7, with D perhaps matching TRBD2 (6 bases). The chain's CDR3 is CASSPGVPGRLYEQYF. CDR3 DNA: TGTGCCAGCAGCCCCGGGGTCCCTGGGAGGCTCTACGAGCAGTACTTC.